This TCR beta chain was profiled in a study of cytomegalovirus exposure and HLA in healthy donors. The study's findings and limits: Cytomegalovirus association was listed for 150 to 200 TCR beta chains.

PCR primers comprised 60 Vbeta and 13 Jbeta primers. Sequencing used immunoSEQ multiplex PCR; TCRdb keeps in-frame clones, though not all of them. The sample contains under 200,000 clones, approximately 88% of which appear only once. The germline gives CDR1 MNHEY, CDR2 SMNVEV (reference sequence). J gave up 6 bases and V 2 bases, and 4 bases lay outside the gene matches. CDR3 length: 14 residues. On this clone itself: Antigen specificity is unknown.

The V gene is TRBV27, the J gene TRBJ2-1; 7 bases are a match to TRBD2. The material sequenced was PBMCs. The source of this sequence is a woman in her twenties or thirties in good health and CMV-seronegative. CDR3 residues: CASSLAGALNEQFF. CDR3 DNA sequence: TGTGCCAGCAGTTTAGCGGGAGCCCTCAATGAGCAGTTCTTC.